This is a list of T cell receptor beta chains from one sample in a study of PD-1 blockade in classical Hodgkin lymphoma. The assay was immunoSEQ multiplex PCR, and TCRdb's table has in-frame clones only and misses some. Found here are 50,000 to 85,000 clones, 70% to 80% of them singletons; the top ten hold roughly 9.1%. The starting material was peripheral blood mononuclear cells (PBMCs), obtained before the second cycle of nivolumab. These receptors all stem from a human donor with classical Hodgkin lymphoma. Each CDR3 is given with its conserved first and last residue. A D gene is named only where the DNA matches it firmly. Clone size appears in some rows only: once, few, many, or a class for an expanded clone.

TRBJ2-5 TRBV18 - once 14 TGTGCCAGCTCACCAGTCAGGGCTCAAGAGACCCAGTACTTC CASSPVRAQETQYF
TRBJ2-7 TRBV5-1 TRBD2 - 14 TGCGCCAGCAGCATAGGAGCGGGAGGGGGCGAGCAGTACTTC CASSIGAGGGEQYF
TRBJ1-3 TRBV6-5 TRBD1 - 15 TGTGCCAGCAGTTCCTCGACAGGGGACAGAAACACCATATATTTT CASSSSTGDRNTIYF
TRBJ1-1 TRBV19 - - 14 TGTGCCAGTAGTACCTTAAACATGAACACTGAAGCTTTCTTT CASSTLNMNTEAFF
TRBJ1-2 TRBV5-4 TRBD1 - 15 TGTGCTACGGGACCCTCAGACAGGGGCAGATATGGCTACACCTTC CATGPSDRGRYGYTF
TRBJ1-1 TRBV27 - - 14 TGTGCCAGCAGTAGGGGAGGGCCGAACACTGAAGCTTTCTTT CASSRGGPNTEAFF
TRBJ2-5 TRBV25-1 - once 15 TGTGCCAGCAGTGAAATTCCGGGCGCGGGAGAGACCCAGTACTTC CASSEIPGAGETQYF
TRBJ1-1 TRBV28 TRBD1 once 15 TGTGCCAGCGTTACCGCCTGGCAGGGGGCTGATGAAGCTTTCTTT CASVTAWQGADEAFF
TRBJ1-2 TRBV7-3 - - 13 TGTGCCAGCAGCTTAGAATCTAACTATGGCTACACCTTC CASSLESNYGYTF
TRBJ2-1 TRBV30 - few 13 TGTGCCTGTACCAGGGAGAACTACAATGAGCAGTTCTTC CACTRENYNEQFF
TRBJ1-1 TRBV30 - - 14 TGTGCCTGGAGTGTGAGGGGGGTGAACACTGAAGCTTTCTTT CAWSVRGVNTEAFF
TRBJ2-1 TRBV27 - - 16 TGTGCCAGTACCCCCTATAGTGCCAGCTCCTACAATGAGCAGTTCTTC CASTPYSASSYNEQFF
TRBJ2-7 TRBV19 - - 15 TGTGCCAGTAGTACCGTACAGGGGCGGGGGTACGAGCAGTACTTC CASSTVQGRGYEQYF
TRBJ2-7 TRBV9 - - 9 TGTGCCGAGGTTTACGAGCAGTACTTC CAEVYEQYF
TRBJ1-1 TRBV5-1 TRBD1 few 11 TGCGCCAGCAGCGCGGGGACAGCAGCTTTCTTT CASSAGTAAFF
TRBJ2-7 TRBV7-9 - - 17 TGTGCCAGCAGCTCCCTCCCAGGGGCACCGAGCTCCTACGAGCAGTACTTC CASSSLPGAPSSYEQYF
TRBJ1-3 TRBV9 TRBD1 once 17 TGTGCCAGCAGCGAGGTAGGGACAGGGGTCTCTGGAAACACCATATATTTT CASSEVGTGVSGNTIYF
TRBJ1-1 TRBV10-1 - few 13 TGCGCCAGCAGTGCGGGGCCATACACTGAAGCTTTCTTT CASSAGPYTEAFF
TRBJ2-7 TRBV18 - - 13 TGTGCCAGCTCACTTCCCGAGTCCTACGAGCAGTACTTC CASSLPESYEQYF
TRBJ2-7 TRBV7-7 - - 15 TGTGCTAGCAGCCCGGGATCAGGCGATGGCTACGAGCAGTACTTC CASSPGSGDGYEQYF
TRBJ1-1 TRBV5-5 - - 13 TGTGCCAGCAGCTTGGACACGCTCACTGAAGCTTTCTTT CASSLDTLTEAFF
TRBJ1-4 TRBV10-2 - - 16 TGCGCCAGCAGTGAGCCCTGGACATTCTCAAATGAAAAACTGTTTTTT CASSEPWTFSNEKLFF
TRBJ1-5 TRBV9 - few 12 TGTGCCAGCAGCGTAGGGAATCAGCCCCAGCATTTT CASSVGNQPQHF
TRBJ1-3 TRBV29-1 - - 13 TGCAGCGTTGACAGCCCCTCTGGAAACACCATATATTTT CSVDSPSGNTIYF
TRBJ1-5 TRBV28 - - 15 TGTGCCAGCAGTTTAAGGGCAGGGGAAGATCAGCCCCAGCATTTT CASSLRAGEDQPQHF
TRBJ2-7 TRBV4-1 - - 15 TGCGCCAGCAGCCAAGATCCCGGACAGAGCGACGAGCAGTACTTC CASSQDPGQSDEQYF
TRBJ1-2 TRBV2 TRBD1 - 12 TGTGCCAGTGAGGGGGACAGCTATGGCTACACCTTC CASEGDSYGYTF
TRBJ2-7 TRBV28 TRBD1 once 11 TGTGCCAGCGGGACAGTTGGCGAGCAGTACTTC CASGTVGEQYF
TRBJ1-1 TRBV9 - - 15 TGTGCCAGCAGCCCTCGACCGAATCCAGTGGCGGGAGCTTTCTTT CASSPRPNPVAGAFF
TRBJ1-2 TRBV2 TRBD1 - 14 TGTGCCAGCAGTGAAACAGGGGGCATCTATGGCTACACCTTC CASSETGGIYGYTF
TRBJ1-1 TRBV6-6 - - 15 TGTGCCAGCAGTTACTCAGATAAGGGTTCCACTGAAGCTTTCTTT CASSYSDKGSTEAFF
TRBJ2-7 TRBV4-1 - - 15 TGCGCCAGCAGCCAAGAACCCGCAGCGACCTACGAGCAGTACTTC CASSQEPAATYEQYF
TRBJ2-1 TRBV25-1 TRBD1 - 12 TGTGCCAGCAGTGGGACAGGGTTTGAGCAGTTCTTC CASSGTGFEQFF
TRBJ1-1 TRBV6-5 - - 13 TGTGCCAGCAGCCCGGCAGGGTTCACTGAAGCTTTCTTT CASSPAGFTEAFF
TRBJ1-2 TRBV28 - - 15 TGTGCCAGCAGACCACAGGGTGGGATAAACTATGGCTACACCTTC CASRPQGGINYGYTF
TRBJ1-1 TRBV28 - once 13 TGTGCCAGCTGGGGGCACATGAACACTGAAGCTTTCTTT CASWGHMNTEAFF
TRBJ2-1 TRBV2 TRBD2 - 13 TGTGCCAGCAGTAGCGGGAGAGGAAATGAGCAGTTCTTC CASSSGRGNEQFF
TRBJ1-1 TRBV5-1 - - 12 TGCGCCAGCAGCCGCCAAGGGACCGAAGCTTTCTTT CASSRQGTEAFF
TRBJ2-2 TRBV28 - - 15 TGTGCCAGCAGTCCATGGGGCGCCGGGACCGGGGAGCTGTTTTTT CASSPWGAGTGELFF
TRBJ2-1 TRBV6-5 - - 14 TGTGCCAGCAGTGTTGGGAGCTCCTACAATGAGCAGTTCTTC CASSVGSSYNEQFF
TRBJ1-2 TRBV11-3 - - 13 TGTGCCAGCAGCTTCGGTGGTCAGGAGGGCTACACCTTC CASSFGGQEGYTF
TRBJ1-2 TRBV27 TRBD1 many 17 TGTGCCAGCAGTCGTCAGGGGGCTACTCGGACTAACTATGGCTACACCTTC CASSRQGATRTNYGYTF
TRBJ2-7 TRBV5-4 TRBD1 - 14 TGTGCCAGCAGCGTGGACAGGGTGAAGGGCGAGCAGTACTTC CASSVDRVKGEQYF
TRBJ1-1 TRBV7-9 TRBD1 - 13 TGTGCCAGCAGCTTAAGGGGGCAGAATGAAGCTTTCTTT CASSLRGQNEAFF
TRBJ2-4 TRBV7-8 - - 13 TGTGCCAGCAGCTTGGGTGGCGGGACGGCCAAGTACTTC CASSLGGGTAKYF
TRBJ2-2 TRBV11-2 - - 11 TGTGCCAGCAGCCCGAGGGACTTAATCTTTTTT CASSPRDLIFF
TRBJ2-2 TRBV19 - - 15 TGTGCCAGTAGTCTTGCCCATCTCGAGACCGGGGAGCTGTTTTTT CASSLAHLETGELFF
TRBJ2-6 TRBV19 - - 20 TGTGCCAGTAGTCCGATCGGGCAGGGCGGTTTAATCTCTGGGGCCAACGTCCTGACTTTC CASSPIGQGGLISGANVLTF
TRBJ1-5 TRBV2 - - 15 TGTGCCAGCAGTGCTGGGACCAAAATTAATCAGCCCCAGCATTTT CASSAGTKINQPQHF
TRBJ2-7 TRBV29-1 - - 15 TGCAGCGTTGAAAGAGGGGCCCCATTTCCCTACGAGCAGTACTTC CSVERGAPFPYEQYF
TRBJ2-7 TRBV4-1 TRBD1 - 13 TGCGCCAGCAGCCAGACACAGGGGGCCGAGCAGTACTTC CASSQTQGAEQYF
TRBJ1-5 TRBV27 - - 16 TGTGCCAGCAGTTTAGTGGGTAATTACGGCAATCAGCCCCAGCATTTT CASSLVGNYGNQPQHF
TRBJ2-2 TRBV27 TRBD2 once 15 TGTGCCAGCAAGGGACTAGCGGGTGACACCGGGGAGCTGTTTTTT CASKGLAGDTGELFF
TRBJ2-1 TRBV7-9 TRBD2 - 15 TGTGCCAGCAGCCCTCCTAGCGGGGCGATCAATGAGCAGTTCTTC CASSPPSGAINEQFF